The present TCR beta chain was sequenced within a study of identical twins (dated by TCRdb to about 2016). The study in broad terms: To test whether fetal clonotypes persist, the study used deep sequencing on TCR alpha and beta repertoires from monozygotic twins, unrelated adults of various ages, and cord blood. To rule out contamination, replicate twin experiments were performed at different times with different library preparation protocols.

Paper-wide results and their limitations: Abundant cord blood beta clonotypes had fewer insertions, young adult naive repertoires showed a similar but weaker trend, and memory repertoires showed no such trend. Out-of-frame TCR alpha sequences shared between twins showed an excess of low generation-probability sequences compared with coincidental sharing between unrelated individuals. Because the same donors could not be followed over many years, the conclusions depended on cross-sectional statistical analysis. A weaker excess of twin sharing was found in beta out-of-frame sequences because the signal-to-noise ratio was lowered by fewer shared sequences. Zero-insertion analyses could be partly confounded by invariant T cells such as MAIT and iNKT, though diverse VJ usage argued against such confounding for most clonotypes. In monozygotic twins, out-of-frame TCR alpha sharing was systematically underestimated by recombination models, although the models agreed with sharing between unrelated individuals.

The library was made by 5' RACE. For sequencing, an Illumina HiSeq 2000 was employed. A universal primer binding site was added through template switching, and the final cDNA carried a unique molecular identifier so that TCR cDNA molecules could be counted accurately. First-strand cDNA for TCR alpha and beta chains was synthesized from specific primers in the conserved constant-segment region. To control for contamination, every cDNA library was double barcoded, receiving both a SMART-Mk sample barcode and Illumina barcodes. Two successive PCR steps introduced TruSeq adapter sequences along with Illumina sample barcodes. Sequencing of the TCR alpha and beta cDNA libraries was done on the Illumina HiSeq platform using custom primers. Concerning the study's data processing: MiGEC processed the raw reads to extract unique molecular identifiers, while MiXCR was used to determine the CDR3 positions. For each individual, recombination models were inferred using an EM algorithm with the repgenHMM and IGoR tools. The tcR package in R was used for shared clonotype analysis, with sharing normalized by the product of cloneset sizes. To study raw recombination free of thymic and clonal selection effects, out-of-frame nonproductive sequences were analyzed. The public reads were reanalyzed by TCRdb: fastp trimming at Q25, MiXCR alignment, in-frame beta chains only. Each CDR3 protein appears once, grouped with its most common genes and DNA. TCRdb assigned the V and J calls; the authors' analysis was not used. The sample yields hundreds of thousands of distinct CDR3 sequences; roughly a quarter were counted once. The biggest ten clones account for 2.9% of the sample.

In this sample, this clonotype turned up many times. Its antigen remains undetermined. No base qualities exist here, and no much larger clone lies one base off it. Every donor was a healthy Caucasian. Three pairs of female monozygotic twins, all aged about 18 to 30 years, made up the twin cohort. CD4+ and CD8+ T cell populations were isolated with positive isolation kits from Invitrogen. Spanning cysteine to phenylalanine, the CDR3 consists of 19 amino acids. The CDR3 DNA has 57 bases and is translated from base 1. The junction shows trimming of 8 bases on V and 0 bases on J, plus 26 bases between the germline ends. Per the germline V gene, SGHTA is the CDR1 and FQGNSA is the CDR2. The same sample was also studied in work on T cells expressing NK-cell markers. As the second paper documents: Three sorted T-cell subsets (CD3+CD56+NKG2C+, CD3+CD56+NKG2C- and CD3+CD56-NKG2C+) from under 10 donors had their TCR beta-chain repertoires profiled. Among the eight sequenced donors, only one was HCMV-seronegative, while the other seven were HCMV-seropositive. To restrict sorting to alphabetaTCR-expressing T cells, an anti-gammadeltaTCR antibody was added in several experiments. In several donors, the dominant CD3+CD56+NKG2C+ clonotypes ranked among the top 10 CD8+ clonotypes, making up 1.0-7.0% of CD8+ T cells. Those dominant clonotypes were again the most abundant among CD3+CD56-NKG2C+ cells in several donors, at roughly 25-60.1%. It remained unclear whether the expanded NKG2C-expressing T cell clones were specific for HCMV antigens. The study sequenced eight donors, all healthy volunteers chosen at random: three men and five women. HCMV-specific IgG was detected in serum with a commercial ELISA kit to determine HCMV serostatus. MIGEC was used to demultiplex reads and group reads by UMI, and MiTCR was used to assemble and quantify clonotypes. To remove erroneous sequences, TCR cDNA sequences were retained only when supported by two or more reads. The tcR package was used for downstream repertoire analysis, with clonotypes matched between fractions based on CDR3 nucleotide sequence plus V segment. VDJmatch was used to annotate antigen specificity against VDJdb, with one amino acid substitution in CDR3 permitted.

Rearrangement joined TRBV7-2 to TRBJ1-3, with the D segment identity uncertain. This receptor was taken from a woman aged 18-35 years in good health. The sample taken for sequencing was CD4+ T cells sorted from blood. This receptor has the CDR3 CASGSLARKSSSSGNTIYF. DNA sequence: TGTGCCAGCGGCAGCTTAGCGAGGAAGAGTTCCAGCTCTGGAAACACCATATATTTT.